This T cell receptor beta chain was retrieved from a study of post-analysis software for immune sequencing data. This clonotype was seen at least ten times. What it binds is unknown. Included in the TCR beta cDNA libraries were unique molecular identifiers. A population of about 0.95 to 10 million T cells gave rise to around 480,000 cDNA molecules. TCRdb passed the PCR reads through MiXCR, listing each CDR3 protein once. The top ten clones hold 4% to 6% of a sample with about 260,000 distinct CDR3 sequences, 36% of them seen once. Germline-derived CDR1 and CDR2 are SNHLY and FYNNEI. The CDR3 is made up of 14 amino acids. The ends were cut back, 7 bases at V and 2 bases at J, with 12 bases in the middle. Study-wide results and limits: There were roughly 5 TRBV segments more frequent in patients than controls, and TRBV5-6, TRBV5-1 and TRBV20-1 were among them. When the samples were clustered directly with F measure, those that had been prepared in the same batch showed strong co-clustering.

This receptor was taken from a girl aged 10 to 17 with multiple sclerosis. The gene calls are TRBV2 and TRBJ2-1, with D uncertain. The specimen was blood. The CDR3 DNA follows: TGTGCCAGCACTCAAGGCTCAACCTACAATGAGCAGTTCTTC. It is translated as CASTQGSTYNEQFF. The full variable domain, completed using reference TRBV2 and TRBJ2-1, is EPEVTQTPSHQVTQMGQEVILRCVPISNHLYFYWYRQILGQKVEFLVSFYNNEISEKSEIFDDQFSVERPDGSNFTLKIRSTKLEDSAMYFCASTQGSTYNEQFFGPGTRLTVL.